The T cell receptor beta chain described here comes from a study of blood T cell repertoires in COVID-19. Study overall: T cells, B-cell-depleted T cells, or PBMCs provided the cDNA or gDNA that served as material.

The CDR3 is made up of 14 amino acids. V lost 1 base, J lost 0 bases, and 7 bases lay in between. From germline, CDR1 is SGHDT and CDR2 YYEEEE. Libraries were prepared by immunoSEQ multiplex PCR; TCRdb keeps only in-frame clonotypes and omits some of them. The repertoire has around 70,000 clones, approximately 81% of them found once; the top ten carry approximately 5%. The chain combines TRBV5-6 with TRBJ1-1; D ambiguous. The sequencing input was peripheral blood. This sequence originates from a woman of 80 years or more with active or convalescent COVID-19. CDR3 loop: CASSLIDMNTEAFF. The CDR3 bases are TGTGCCAGCAGCTTGATCGACATGAACACTGAAGCTTTCTTT.